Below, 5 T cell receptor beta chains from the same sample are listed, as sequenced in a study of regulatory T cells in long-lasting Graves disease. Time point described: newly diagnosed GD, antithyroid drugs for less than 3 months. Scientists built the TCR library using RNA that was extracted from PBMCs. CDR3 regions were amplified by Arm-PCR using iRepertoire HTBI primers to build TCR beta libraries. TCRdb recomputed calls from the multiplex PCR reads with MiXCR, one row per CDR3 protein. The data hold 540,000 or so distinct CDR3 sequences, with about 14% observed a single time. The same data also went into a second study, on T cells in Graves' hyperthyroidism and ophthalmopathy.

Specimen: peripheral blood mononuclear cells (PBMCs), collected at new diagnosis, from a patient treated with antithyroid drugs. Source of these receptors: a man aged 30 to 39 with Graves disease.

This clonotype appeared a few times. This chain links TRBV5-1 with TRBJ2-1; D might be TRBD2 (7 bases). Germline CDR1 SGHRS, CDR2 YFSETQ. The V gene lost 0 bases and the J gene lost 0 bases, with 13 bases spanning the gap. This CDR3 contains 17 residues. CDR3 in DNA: TGCGCCAGCAGCTTGGGGGGGGGCACGGGCTCCTACAATGAGCAGTTCTTC. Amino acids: CASSLGGGTGSYNEQFF.

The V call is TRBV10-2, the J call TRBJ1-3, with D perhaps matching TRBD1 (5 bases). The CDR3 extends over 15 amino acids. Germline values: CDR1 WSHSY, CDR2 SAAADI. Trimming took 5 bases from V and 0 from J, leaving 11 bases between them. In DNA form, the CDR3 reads TGCGCCAGCAGTCGGGGACGGTACTCTGGAAACACCATATATTTT. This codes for CASSRGRYSGNTIYF.

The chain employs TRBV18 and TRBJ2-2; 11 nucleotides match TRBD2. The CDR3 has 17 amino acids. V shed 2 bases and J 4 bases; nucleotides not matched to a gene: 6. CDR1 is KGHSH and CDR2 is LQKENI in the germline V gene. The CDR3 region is CASSPGMTSGVTGELFF. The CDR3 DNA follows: TGTGCCAGCTCACCAGGGATGACTAGCGGGGTCACCGGGGAGCTGTTTTTT.

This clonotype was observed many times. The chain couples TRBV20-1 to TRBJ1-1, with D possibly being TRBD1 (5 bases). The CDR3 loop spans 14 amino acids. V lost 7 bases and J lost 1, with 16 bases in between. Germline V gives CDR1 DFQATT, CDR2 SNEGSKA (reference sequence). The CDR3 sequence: CSGFKNRKNTEAFF. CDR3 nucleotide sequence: TGCAGTGGGTTCAAGAACAGGAAGAACACTGAAGCTTTCTTT.

CDR3: CASRPGTSVTGELFF. The CDR3 nucleotides are TGTGCCAGCAGGCCGGGGACTAGCGTTACCGGGGAGCTGTTTTTT. The chain has TRBV3-1 and TRBJ2-2; 10 positions agree with TRBD2. CDR1 and CDR2 (germline): LGHDT, YNNKEL (reference sequence). J lost 5 bases, V lost 6 bases, and 6 bases had no gene match. The CDR3 totals 15 residues.